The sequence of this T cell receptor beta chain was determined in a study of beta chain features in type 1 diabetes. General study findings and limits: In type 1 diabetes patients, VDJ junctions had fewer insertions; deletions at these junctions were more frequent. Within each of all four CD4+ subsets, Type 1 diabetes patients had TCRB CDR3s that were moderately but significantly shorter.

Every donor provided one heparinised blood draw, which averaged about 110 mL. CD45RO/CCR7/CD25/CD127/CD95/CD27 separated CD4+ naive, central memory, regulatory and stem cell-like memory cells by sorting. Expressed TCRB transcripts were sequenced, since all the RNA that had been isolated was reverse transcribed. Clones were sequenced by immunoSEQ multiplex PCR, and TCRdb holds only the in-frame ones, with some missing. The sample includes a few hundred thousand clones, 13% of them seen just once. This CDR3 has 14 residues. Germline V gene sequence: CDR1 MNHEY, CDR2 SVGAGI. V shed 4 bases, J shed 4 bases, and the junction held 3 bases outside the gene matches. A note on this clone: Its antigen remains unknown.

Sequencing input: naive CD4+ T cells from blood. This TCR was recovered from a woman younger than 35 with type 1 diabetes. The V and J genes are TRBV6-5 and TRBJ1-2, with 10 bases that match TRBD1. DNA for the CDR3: TGTGCCAGCAGTTTGACAGGGGGCGGCTATGGCTACACCTTC. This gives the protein CASSLTGGGYGYTF.